The text below deals with one T cell receptor (beta chain). Its cognate antigen is unknown. The sample originates from a study of response to subunit inactivated influenza vaccine. Study outcomes and limitations: The authors offered the suggestion that each seasonal influenza vaccination recruits few new T cells.

The CDR3 consists of 12 residues. Germline CDR1 reads DFQATT; CDR2 reads SNEGSKA (reference sequence). Between the trimmed V and J ends, which lost 3 bases and 4 bases, there was a span of 7 bases. TCRdb recomputed calls from the RT-PCR reads with MiXCR, one row per CDR3 protein. The sample includes hundreds of thousands of distinct CDR3 sequences, under 20% seen only once; the top ten take around 9.9%. This chain uses TRBV20-1 with TRBJ1-5, with a tentative D call TRBD1 (6 bases). This clonotype was sampled from a man aged 45-65 years who received an inactivated influenza vaccine. The specimen comprised PBMCs from blood, sampled more than 4 days after vaccination. The chain's CDR3 is CSARDRNQPQHF. CDR3 DNA: TGCAGTGCTAGGGACAGAAATCAGCCCCAGCATTTT.